The clone carrying this T cell receptor (beta chain) was detected many times. The antigen remains undetermined. 5'RACE generated cDNA with 10-nucleotide random UMIs. TCRdb reanalysed the 5' RACE reads using MiXCR and keeps one entry per CDR3 protein. The sample has about 39,000 distinct CDR3 sequences, 7% to 8.5% seen once. These data come from a study of neurological immune-mediated disorders. Germline V gives CDR1 MDHEN, CDR2 SYDVKM. The CDR3 is made up of 11 amino acids. Trimming shortened V by 7 bases and J by 4 bases, and 7 bases separated the two germline ends. Study-wide results and caveats: None of the CDR3 amino acid sequences of expanded clones were shared across subjects, and this suggested private repertoires in all groups.

V gene TRBV28 combines with J gene TRBJ1-1, with a possible D match to TRBD1 (5 bases). The sample was CD4+ T cells from blood. The sequence derives from a man aged 45-65 years in good health. CDR3 sequence: CASNGGTEAFF. DNA of the CDR3: TGTGCCAGCAATGGGGGCACTGAAGCTTTCTTT.